This entry lists 29 T cell receptor beta chains sequenced from one sample in a study of blood T cell repertoires in COVID-19. Data came from immunoSEQ multiplex PCR; TCRdb stores just in-frame clones and leaves some out. This sample carries 150,000 to 200,000 clones, less than 90% of them seen once, and the ten largest clones take 20% to 30%. Sequencing input: peripheral blood. Every receptor here comes from a man aged 60 to 75 with acute or convalescent COVID-19.

In nucleotides, the CDR3 is TGTGCCAGCAGCCCCCGGGACAATTACAATGAGCAGTTCTTC. It yields the protein CASSPRDNYNEQFF. This chain joins TRBV11-3 and TRBJ2-1; D is perhaps TRBD1 (6 bases). This CDR3 contains 14 residues. The germline V and J ends were trimmed by 5 bases and 4 bases, with 12 bases remaining between them. Per germline, CDR1 SGHNT and CDR2 YENEEA.

This clone has only a few counts. The chain recombines TRBV6-5 with TRBJ2-2, with D possibly TRBD1 on 5 matching bases. The germline CDR1 and CDR2 sequences are MNHEY and SVGAGI. The CDR3 runs to 15 residues. With 8 bases removed from V and 4 bases from J, the gap between germline ends came to 17 bases. The CDR3 DNA is TGTGCCAGCGGGGATTCGGCAGGGCGCACCGGGGAGCTGTTTTTT. Its translation is CASGDSAGRTGELFF.

The chain combines TRBV27 with TRBJ2-1; tentative D call: TRBD2 (5 bases). Looked up from germline, CDR1 is MNHEY and CDR2 is SMNVEV (reference sequence). CDR3 length: 14 amino acids. The ends were cut back, 8 bases at V and 3 bases at J, with 14 bases in the middle. Here the CDR3 DNA reads TGTGCCAGCGGCGGCGGGCCAAGCTACAATGAGCAGTTCTTC. This encodes CASGGGPSYNEQFF.

The chain couples TRBV18 to TRBJ2-3, with 7 positions matching TRBD1. CDR3 size: 15 residues. The J segment lost 2 bases and the V segment lost 4 bases, leaving 6 bases of the junction unmatched. Germline-derived CDR1 and CDR2 are KGHSH and LQKENI. CDR3 in amino acids: CASSQMTGLTDTQYF. The CDR3, as DNA: TGTGCCAGCTCACAGATGACAGGGCTCACAGATACGCAGTATTTT. Full variable domain (remainder filled in from reference TRBV18 and TRBJ2-3): NAGVMQNPRHLVRRRGQEARLRCSPMKGHSHVYWYRQLPEEGLKFMVYLQKENIIDESGMPKERFSAEFPKEGPSILRIQQVVRGDSAAYFCASSQMTGLTDTQYFGPGTRLTVL.

This rearrangement joins TRBV13 to TRBJ2-1; weak D call: TRBD2 (5 bases). V was clipped by 0 bases and J by 9 bases, with 6 bases between them. CDR1 is PRHDT and CDR2 is FYEKMQ in the germline V gene (reference sequence). There are 12 residues in the CDR3. CDR3: CASSLGAVEQFF. CDR3 DNA: TGTGCCAGCAGCTTAGGAGCGGTTGAGCAGTTCTTC.

The CDR3 DNA is TGTGCCTGGAGTGTTGGGCGTTGGGGACTAGCTTTCTTACAAGAGACCCAGTACTTC. It yields the protein CAWSVGRWGLAFLQETQYF. This chain joins TRBV30 and TRBJ2-5; 9 bases line up with TRBD2. Germline CDR1 reads GTSNPN; CDR2 reads SVGIG (reference sequence). The CDR3 loop spans 19 amino acids. Trimming removed 0 bases from V and 2 bases from J; junction bases left unmatched: 16.

The chain employs TRBV24-1 and TRBJ2-5; 8 nucleotides line up with TRBD2. The germline V gene encodes CDR1 KGHDR and CDR2 SFDVKD. The length of the CDR3 is 13 residues. Trimming cost V 8 bases and J 5 bases; bases outside gene matches: 6. The CDR3 nucleotides read TGTGCCACCACGGGAGGGCCGCGGGAGACCCAGTACTTC. Residues: CATTGGPRETQYF.

The chain links TRBV30 to TRBJ1-1, with D perhaps TRBD1 (5 bases). Between the trimmed V and J ends, which lost 1 base and 1 base, there was a span of 10 bases. This CDR3 region has 14 residues. The germline CDR1 and CDR2 sequences are GTSNPN and SVGIG (reference sequence). This CDR3 reads CAWSGGRGNTEAFF. The CDR3 DNA sequence: TGTGCCTGGAGTGGGGGGAGGGGGAACACTGAAGCTTTCTTT. Complete variable domain (other parts from reference TRBV30 and TRBJ1-1): SQTIHQWPATLVQPVGSPLSLECTVEGTSNPNLYWYRQAAGRGLQLLFYSVGIGQISSEVPQNLSASRPQDRQFILSSKKLLLSDSGFYLCAWSGGRGNTEAFFGQGTRLTVV.

The chain combines TRBV30 with TRBJ2-5; D is undetermined. V was trimmed by 0 bases and J by 4 bases, leaving 6 bases between them. CDR1 and CDR2 (germline): GTSNPN, SVGIG (reference sequence). The CDR3 has 12 amino acids. CDR3 DNA: TGTGCCTGGAGTGTAACAAGAGAGACCCAGTACTTC. Protein sequence: CAWSVTRETQYF.

The CDR3 sequence is CASSRDRIQSYTF. The CDR3 nucleotides are TGTGCCAGCAGCCGAGACAGGATCCAGAGCTACACCTTC. The chain joins TRBV5-5 to TRBJ1-2, with D maybe TRBD1 (6 bases). V lost 4 bases and J lost 9, with 16 bases in between. Germline-derived CDR1 and CDR2 are SGHKS and YYEKEE (reference sequence). The CDR3 spans 13 residues.

J is TRBJ2-1 and V is TRBV14; 10 bases match TRBD2. The V gene end was trimmed by 3 bases and the J gene end by 1 base; junction bases not matched to a gene: 6. The CDR3 sequence is 17 residues long. CDR1 and CDR2 from the germline V gene are SGHDN and FVKESK. Written as DNA, the CDR3 is TGTGCCAGCAGCCACTTCATGACTAGCGGGTCCTACAATGAGCAGTTCTTC. Protein product: CASSHFMTSGSYNEQFF.

This clone was detected only once. The rearrangement links TRBV19 to TRBJ2-1, with 10 positions matching TRBD2. J lost 8 bases, V lost 3 bases, and 7 bases had no gene match. Germline V gene lookup returns CDR1 LNHDA and CDR2 SQIVND (reference sequence). The CDR3 contains 15 residues. CDR3 residues: CASSMTKRGGYEQFF. The CDR3 region has the DNA TGTGCCAGTAGTATGACCAAGCGGGGGGGCTATGAGCAGTTCTTC.

This chain uses TRBV6-1 with TRBJ1-4; 7 positions agree with TRBD1. Germline V gene sequence: CDR1 MNHNS, CDR2 SASEGT. With 7 bases clipped from V and 8 bases from J, the junction kept 10 bases outside the gene matches. The CDR3 runs 14 residues. CDR3 region: CASTKGTVYEKLFF. Written as DNA, the CDR3 is TGTGCCAGCACCAAGGGGACAGTTTACGAAAAACTGTTTTTT.

In DNA form, the CDR3 reads TGTGCCAGCAGCTACCGGGACAGCATTTACGAGCAGTACGTC. Its protein product is CASSYRDSIYEQYV. The genes are TRBV5-6 and TRBJ2-7; 7 nucleotides agree with TRBD1. V shed 3 bases, J shed 4 bases, and the junction held 7 bases outside the gene matches. Germline-derived CDR1 and CDR2 are SGHDT and YYEEEE. The CDR3 has 14 amino acids.

This chain joins TRBV13 and TRBJ1-3; no clear D gene. There are 14 residues in the CDR3. The V end lost 4 bases, the J end lost 3 bases, and 10 bases lay between the germline ends. Germline CDR1 and CDR2: PRHDT and FYEKMQ (reference sequence). The CDR3 nucleotides read TGTGCCAGCAGCTACGGAACAGTTGGAAACACCATATATTTT. Encoded protein: CASSYGTVGNTIYF.

The table lists this clone with a count of one. This chain connects TRBV9 to TRBJ2-3; D not certain. This CDR3 is built from 13 residues. The germline V and J ends were trimmed by 0 bases and 4 bases, with 6 bases remaining between them. The germline CDR1 and CDR2 sequences are SGDLS and YYNGEE. The CDR3 here is CASSVGVPDTQYF. CDR3 nucleotides: TGTGCCAGCAGCGTAGGAGTACCAGATACGCAGTATTTT.

The sample holds many counts of this clone. Other DNA sequences in the sample encode the same CDR3. The chain combines TRBV30 with TRBJ1-6, with 11 bases aligning to TRBD1. Germline V gene sequence: CDR1 GTSNPN, CDR2 SVGIG (reference sequence). The CDR3 sequence is 15 residues long. Trimming took 3 bases from V and 7 from J; bases not matched to a gene: 5. The CDR3 DNA reads TGTGCCTGGAGCGAAGGGACAGGGGGAAATTCACCCCTCCACTTT. Protein product: CAWSEGTGGNSPLHF.

The rearrangement links TRBV11-3 to TRBJ1-1, with TRBD1 as a possible D gene (5 bases). The CDR3 is made up of 17 amino acids. With 5 bases removed from V and 2 bases from J, the gap between germline ends came to 21 bases. Germline-derived CDR1 and CDR2 are SGHNT and YENEEA. CDR3 protein: CASSPAGRTYVNTEAFF. DNA of the CDR3: TGTGCCAGCAGCCCGGCCGGACGGACATACGTTAACACTGAAGCTTTCTTT.

The CDR3, as DNA: TGTGCCAGCAGCTTAGGCGGGGTCCAATCACCCCTCCACTTT. Its protein product is CASSLGGVQSPLHF. V usage is TRBV7-8 and J usage is TRBJ1-6; D not resolved. This CDR3 is 14 amino acids long. Germline lookup yields CDR1 SGHVS and CDR2 FQNEAQ. Trimming shortened V by 1 base and J by 10 bases, and 11 bases separated the two germline ends.

The chain is built from TRBV10-3 and TRBJ1-3; no definite D call. Trimming cost V 7 bases and J 0 bases, with 10 bases left between them. This CDR3 spans 14 amino acids. Germline CDR1 and CDR2: ENHRY and SYGVKD. CDR3 coding DNA: TGTGCCATCATGGAGGATCGCTCTGGAAACACCATATATTTT. This translates into CAIMEDRSGNTIYF.

This chain joins TRBV11-2 and TRBJ2-2; D unresolved. The CDR3 sequence is 12 residues long. Germline V CDR1 and CDR2: SGHAT, FQNNGV. Trimming removed 5 bases from V and 7 bases from J, with 8 bases in between. CDR3 sequence: CASSLEFGELFF. Here the CDR3 DNA reads TGTGCCAGCAGCCTGGAGTTCGGGGAGCTGTTTTTT.

This clone came up a few times. The V call is TRBV7-6, the J call TRBJ2-7; TRBD1 matches at 10 bases. This CDR3 has 19 amino acids. CDR1 and CDR2 from the germline V gene are SGHVS and FNYEAQ. Losses at the gene ends were 4 bases for V and 6 bases for J; bases not matched to a gene: 21. CDR3 sequence reads: CASSSQRAWGTGASSEQYF. CDR3 nucleotides: TGTGCCAGCAGCTCCCAGAGGGCCTGGGGGACAGGGGCATCGAGCGAGCAGTACTTC.

The chain recombines TRBV5-5 with TRBJ2-2; unclear D gene. V shed 1 base and J shed 6 bases, with 10 bases lying between them. Germline CDR1 SGHKS, CDR2 YYEKEE (reference sequence). The CDR3 runs to 14 residues. CDR3 DNA sequence: TGTGCCAGCAGCTTGACCCCCCGGGCCGGGGAGCTGTTTTTT. Protein product: CASSLTPRAGELFF. Drawing the rest from reference TRBV5-5 and TRBJ2-2, the complete variable domain is DAGVTQSPTHLIKTRGQQVTLRCSPISGHKSVSWYQQVLGQGPQFIFQYYEKEERGRGNFPDRFSARQFPNYSSELNVNALLLGDSALYLCASSLTPRAGELFFGEGSRLTVL.

The chain is built from TRBV13 and TRBJ2-5; the D gene is possibly TRBD2 (5 bases). This CDR3 is built from 13 residues. Germline V CDR1 and CDR2: PRHDT, FYEKMQ (reference sequence). The ends were cut back, 1 base at V and 3 bases at J, with 6 bases in the middle. In nucleotides, the CDR3 is TGTGCCAGCAGCTTAGCCGGGAAAGAGACCCAGTACTTC. The encoded protein is CASSLAGKETQYF.

The chain is built from TRBV19 and TRBJ1-1, with 8 bases identical to TRBD1. The CDR3 loop spans 15 amino acids. Germline assignment: CDR1 LNHDA and CDR2 SQIVND (reference sequence). V shed 7 bases and J 5 bases; nucleotides not matched to a gene: 12. This CDR3 is CASTLSDRASTEAFF. In nucleotides, the CDR3 is TGTGCCAGTACCCTATCGGACAGGGCTTCGACTGAAGCTTTCTTT.

The chain couples TRBV7-3 to TRBJ2-5; 9 positions match TRBD2. This CDR3 has 15 amino acids. V dropped 5 bases and J dropped 1; count of bases not matched to a gene: 5. Germline CDR1 and CDR2: SGHTA and FQGTGA. Here the CDR3 reads CASSPGTSRQETQYF. As DNA, the CDR3 is TGTGCCAGCAGCCCCGGGACTAGCCGCCAAGAGACCCAGTACTTC.

The chain links TRBV3-1 (or the pseudogene TRBV3-2) to TRBJ1-1; unclear D gene. The CDR3 consists of 13 residues. The V gene lost 5 bases and the J gene lost 1 base, with 8 bases spanning the gap. Germline V lookup: CDR1 LGHDT, CDR2 YNNKEL (reference sequence). CDR3 coding DNA: TGTGCCAGCAGCAGGCCGGGGAACACTGAAGCTTTCTTT. Its protein is CASSRPGNTEAFF.

This chain uses TRBV7-8 with TRBJ1-5, with D uncertain. The CDR3 contains 15 residues. The V and J ends lost 5 bases and 1 base respectively, with 12 bases between them. CDR1 SGHVS and CDR2 FQNEAQ come from the germline V gene. The CDR3 DNA follows: TGTGCCAGCAGCCGCCTCAGTTTGAGCAATCAGCCCCAGCATTTT. Translated, it gives CASSRLSLSNQPQHF. The whole variable domain, remainder taken from reference TRBV7-8 and TRBJ1-5, is GAGVSQSPRYKVAKRGQDVALRCDPISGHVSLFWYQQALGQGPEFLTYFQNEAQLDKSGLPSDRFFAERPEGSVSTLKIQRTQQEDSAVYLCASSRLSLSNQPQHFGDGTRLSIL.

This chain uses TRBV18 with TRBJ1-1, with D tentatively TRBD1 (6 bases). Deletions cut 3 bases from V and 6 bases from J, with 14 bases between. Germline V gene lookup returns CDR1 KGHSH and CDR2 LQKENI. The CDR3 is made up of 14 amino acids. CDR3 sequence (DNA): TGTGCCAGCTCACCCAGGGGACGGTCGTCTGAAGCTTTCTTT. It yields the protein CASSPRGRSSEAFF.